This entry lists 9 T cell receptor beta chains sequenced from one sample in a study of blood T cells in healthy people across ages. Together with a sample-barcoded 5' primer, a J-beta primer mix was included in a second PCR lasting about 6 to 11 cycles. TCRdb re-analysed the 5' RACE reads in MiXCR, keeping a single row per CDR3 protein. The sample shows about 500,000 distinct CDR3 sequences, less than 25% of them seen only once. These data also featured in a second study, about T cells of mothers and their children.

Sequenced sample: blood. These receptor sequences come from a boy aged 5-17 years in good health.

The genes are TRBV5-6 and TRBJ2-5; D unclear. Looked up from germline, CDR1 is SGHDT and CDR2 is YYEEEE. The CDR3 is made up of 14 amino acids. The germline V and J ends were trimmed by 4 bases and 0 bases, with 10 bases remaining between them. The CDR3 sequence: CASSPTSYQETQYF. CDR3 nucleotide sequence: TGTGCCAGCAGCCCAACGTCGTACCAAGAGACCCAGTACTTC.

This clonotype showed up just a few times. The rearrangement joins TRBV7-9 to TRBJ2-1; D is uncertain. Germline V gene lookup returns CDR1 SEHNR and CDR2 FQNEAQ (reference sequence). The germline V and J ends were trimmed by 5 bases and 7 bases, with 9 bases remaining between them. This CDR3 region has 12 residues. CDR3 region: CASSTNINEQFF. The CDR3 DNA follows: TGTGCCAGCAGCACGAATATTAATGAGCAGTTCTTC.

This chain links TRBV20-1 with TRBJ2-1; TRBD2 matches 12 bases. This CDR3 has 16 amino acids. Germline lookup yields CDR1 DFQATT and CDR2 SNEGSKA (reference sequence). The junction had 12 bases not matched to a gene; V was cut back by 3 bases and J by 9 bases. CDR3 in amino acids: CSASKLTSGSKVEQFF. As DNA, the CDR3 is TGCAGTGCTAGCAAACTGACTAGCGGGAGTAAGGTTGAGCAGTTCTTC.

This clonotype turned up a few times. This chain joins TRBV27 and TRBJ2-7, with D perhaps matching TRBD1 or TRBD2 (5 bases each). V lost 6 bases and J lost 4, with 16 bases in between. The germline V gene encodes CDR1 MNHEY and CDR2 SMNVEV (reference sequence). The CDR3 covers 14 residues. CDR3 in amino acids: CASSPRLGVYEQYF. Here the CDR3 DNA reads TGTGCCAGCAGCCCCCGGTTGGGGGTGTACGAGCAGTACTTC.

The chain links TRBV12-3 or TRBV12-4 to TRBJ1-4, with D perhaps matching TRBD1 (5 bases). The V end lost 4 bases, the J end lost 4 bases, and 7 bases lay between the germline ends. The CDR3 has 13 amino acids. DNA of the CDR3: TGTGCCAGCAGTTCGGGGGTTAATGAAAAACTGTTTTTT. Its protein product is CASSSGVNEKLFF.

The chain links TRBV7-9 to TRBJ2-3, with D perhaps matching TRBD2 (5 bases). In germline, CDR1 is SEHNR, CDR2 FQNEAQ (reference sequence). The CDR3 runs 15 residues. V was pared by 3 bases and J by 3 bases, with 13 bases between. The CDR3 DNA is TGTGCCAGCAGCTTGGACTCGGGTGCAACAGATACGCAGTATTTT. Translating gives CASSLDSGATDTQYF.

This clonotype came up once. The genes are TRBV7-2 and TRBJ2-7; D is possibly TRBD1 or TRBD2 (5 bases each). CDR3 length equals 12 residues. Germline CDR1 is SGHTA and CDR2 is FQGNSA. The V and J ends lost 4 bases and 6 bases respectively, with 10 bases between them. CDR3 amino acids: CASSSGRGEQYF. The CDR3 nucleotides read TGTGCCAGCAGCTCGGGACGGGGCGAGCAGTACTTC. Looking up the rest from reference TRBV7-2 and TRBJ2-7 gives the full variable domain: GAGVSQSPSNKVTEKGKDVELRCDPISGHTALYWYRQSLGQGLEFLIYFQGNSAPDKSGLPSDRFSAERTGGSVSTLTIQRTQQEDSAVYLCASSSGRGEQYFGPGTRLTVT.

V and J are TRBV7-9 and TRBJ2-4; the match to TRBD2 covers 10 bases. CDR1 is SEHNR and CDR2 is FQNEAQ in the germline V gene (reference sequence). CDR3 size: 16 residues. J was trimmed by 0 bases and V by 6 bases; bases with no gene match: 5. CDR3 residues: CASSNSGGVAKNIQYF. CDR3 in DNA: TGTGCCAGCAGTAACAGCGGGGGGGTAGCCAAAAACATTCAGTACTTC.

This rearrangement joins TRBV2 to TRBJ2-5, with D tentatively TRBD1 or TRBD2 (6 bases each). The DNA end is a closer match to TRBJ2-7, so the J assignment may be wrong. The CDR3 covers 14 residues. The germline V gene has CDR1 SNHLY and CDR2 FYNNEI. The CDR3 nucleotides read TGTGCCAGCAGTGGAACAGGGAGGACCTACGAGCAGTACTTC. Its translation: CASSGTGRTYEQYF.